This TCR beta chain appears in the sequencing data of a study of OX40 agonist ivuxolimab in advanced cancers. Whole-study results and caveats: The specificity for antigen of the expanded peripheral T cells was not determined.

Sequencing used immunoSEQ multiplex PCR; TCRdb keeps in-frame clones, though not all of them. This table holds tens of thousands of clones, around 89% found once. Germline CDR1 is SQVTM and CDR2 is ANQGSEA. This CDR3 has 16 residues. V gave up 6 bases and J gave up 1 base, with 21 bases separating them. Worth noting for this clone: Its target is not known.

V is TRBV29-1 and J is TRBJ2-5; perhaps D is TRBD1 or TRBD2 (6 bases each). This TCR derives from an adult with an advanced solid tumor such as melanoma, head and neck, liver or kidney cancer. Specimen: CD4+ or CD8+ T cells sorted from blood, collected in a trial of the OX40 agonist ivuxolimab. Here the CDR3 reads CSVTSGSGATQETQYF. CDR3 DNA: TGCAGCGTCACTTCGGGGTCGGGGGCAACCCAAGAGACCCAGTACTTC.